The rows below give T cell receptor beta chains drawn from one sample of a study of CD8 T cells in Susac syndrome. TCRdb passed the immunoSEQ multiplex PCR reads through MiXCR, listing each CDR3 protein once. The sample records 85,000 to 90,000 distinct CDR3 sequences, over 85% being singletons. The sequenced sample consisted of CD8+ T cells from PBMCs. These receptors all come from a human donor in good health. CDR3s include the opening cysteine and the closing phenylalanine or tryptophan. Each record gives: J gene, V gene, CDR3 protein.

J: TRBJ2-5; V: TRBV7-9; CDR3: CASSLGPAGCQYF
J: TRBJ2-1; V: TRBV7-9; CDR3: CASSQTSGGASEQFF
J: TRBJ1-1; V: TRBV7-9; CDR3: CASSSLSGPNTEAFF
J: TRBJ1-5; V: TRBV6-5; CDR3: CASSFGQYSNQPQHF
J: TRBJ2-4; V: TRBV15; CDR3: CATSSQGGRNIQYF
J: TRBJ2-3; V: TRBV7-8; CDR3: CASSHRGADTQYF
J: TRBJ2-2; V: TRBV19; CDR3: CASISLTTGELFF
J: TRBJ2-5; V: TRBV27; CDR3: CASSLMGPWETQYF
J: TRBJ2-7; V: TRBV7-9; CDR3: CASSLVSGYEQYF
J: TRBJ1-3; V: TRBV12-3/TRBV12-4; CDR3: CASSLSPGNTIYF
J: TRBJ2-1; V: TRBV18; CDR3: CASSPWQGYNNEQFF
J: TRBJ2-1; V: TRBV7-9; CDR3: CASSPRSNEQFF
J: TRBJ1-2; V: TRBV14; CDR3: CASSQVGQGDGPYYGYTF
J: TRBJ1-5; V: TRBV20-1; CDR3: CSAPEGTGSYGNQPQHF
J: TRBJ1-1; V: TRBV27; CDR3: CASSPRTGANPEAFF
J: TRBJ1-4; V: TRBV7-9; CDR3: CASSLVALTNEKLFF
J: TRBJ2-7; V: TRBV6-1; CDR3: CASSEASRRAYEQYF
J: TRBJ1-4; V: TRBV29-1; CDR3: CSGLDSSTNEKLFF
J: TRBJ2-7; V: TRBV27; CDR3: CASSYKQYF
J: TRBJ1-1; V: TRBV2; CDR3: CASSRGQGNTEAFF
J: TRBJ2-5; V: TRBV4-1; CDR3: CASSQDPPSDQETQYF
J: TRBJ1-5; V: TRBV7-9; CDR3: CASSHGPNQPQHF
J: TRBJ2-7; V: TRBV19; CDR3: CASSIGPGGSEQYF
J: TRBJ1-5; V: TRBV7-9; CDR3: CASSLVSIMEGFHQPQHF
J: TRBJ1-1; V: TRBV7-9; CDR3: CASSLEQTEAFF
J: TRBJ2-1; V: TRBV24-1; CDR3: CATSDGEEQFF
J: TRBJ2-5; V: TRBV20-1; CDR3: CSALLSPGLAGETQYF